The 19 T cell receptor beta chains presented below share a single source sample, sequenced in a study of blood T cell repertoires in COVID-19. The table came from immunoSEQ multiplex PCR; TCRdb's copy has only in-frame clones and leaves some out. This repertoire shows 200,000 or so clones, approximately 79% found once; its top ten account for around 5.1%. The specimen was peripheral blood. The receptors here all came from a human donor in a cohort sampled during active COVID-19.

The chain combines TRBV7-9 with TRBJ1-4, with a possible D match to TRBD1 (5 bases). From germline, CDR1 is SEHNR and CDR2 FQNEAQ (reference sequence). The CDR3 totals 14 residues. The germline V and J ends were trimmed by 5 bases and 7 bases, with 14 bases remaining between them. This CDR3 is CASSKKGQSEKLFF. The CDR3 nucleotides are TGTGCCAGCAGCAAAAAGGGGCAGAGTGAAAAACTGTTTTTT.

The chain employs TRBV19 and TRBJ1-2; possibly TRBD1 for D (5 bases). The germline V gene encodes CDR1 LNHDA and CDR2 SQIVND (reference sequence). The length of the CDR3 is 13 residues. The V end lost 10 bases, the J end lost 8 bases, and 20 bases lay between the germline ends. The CDR3 sequence: CATKQAPGKGYTF. The CDR3 coding sequence is TGTGCCACCAAACAGGCTCCAGGGAAGGGCTACACCTTC.

A note on this clone: Other DNA sequences in this sample translate to the same CDR3. This sequence joins TRBV6-6 and TRBJ2-7, with no clear D. Trimming removed 0 bases from V and 1 base from J, with 4 bases in between. The germline CDR1 and CDR2 sequences are MNHNY and SVGAGI (reference sequence). There are 13 residues in the CDR3. CDR3 sequence: CASSYSRSYEQYF. CDR3 sequence (DNA): TGTGCCAGCAGTTACTCCCGTTCCTACGAGCAGTACTTC.

The chain has TRBV30 and TRBJ2-1; possible D gene TRBD1, 5 bases. Trimming left V 0 bases short and J 6 bases short, with 9 bases between. The germline V gene encodes CDR1 GTSNPN and CDR2 SVGIG (reference sequence). This CDR3 region has 13 residues. The CDR3 loop reads CAWSVNRRNEQFF. DNA for the CDR3: TGTGCCTGGAGTGTAAACAGGCGCAATGAGCAGTTCTTC.

The chain has TRBV11-2 and TRBJ2-1; D perhaps matches TRBD2 (5 bases). Germline-derived CDR1 and CDR2 are SGHAT and FQNNGV. The CDR3 is 11 residues long. V was cut by 3 bases and J by 9 bases, with 6 bases left in between. CDR3: CASSFRGEQFF. CDR3 coding DNA: TGTGCCAGCAGCTTTCGGGGTGAGCAGTTCTTC.

This chain joins TRBV6-5 and TRBJ2-3; 7 positions match TRBD2. This CDR3 spans 16 amino acids. Trimming at V came to 0 bases and at J to 6 bases, leaving 9 bases not matched to a gene. The V gene's germline CDR1 is MNHEY and CDR2 SVGAGI. CDR3 sequence (DNA): TGTGCCAGCAGTTACTCCGGGACTACCCAGACCGATACGCAGTATTTT. It is translated as CASSYSGTTQTDTQYF.

The chain combines TRBV19 with TRBJ1-2; D is ambiguous. V gave up 3 bases and J gave up 4 bases, with 12 bases separating them. CDR3 length: 14 amino acids. Per the germline V gene, CDR1 is LNHDA and CDR2 is SQIVND (reference sequence). The CDR3 nucleotides read TGTGCCAGTAGTATTGCAGGCCAATTCTATGGCTACACCTTC. Protein sequence: CASSIAGQFYGYTF.

The genes are TRBV6-5 and TRBJ1-1, with 7 bases that match TRBD1. The junction had 10 bases not matched to a gene; V was cut back by 8 bases and J by 1 base. Germline CDR1 is MNHEY and CDR2 is SVGAGI. The CDR3 runs to 15 residues. Here the CDR3 reads CASAQFTGANTEAFF. The CDR3 nucleotides are TGTGCCAGCGCCCAGTTCACAGGGGCGAACACTGAAGCTTTCTTT.

The table lists this clone with a count of one. V usage is TRBV25-1 and J usage is TRBJ2-5; D is possibly TRBD2 (5 bases). CDR1 is MGHDK, CDR2 SYGVNS, per germline. The CDR3 runs to 17 residues. With 2 bases removed from V and 4 bases from J, the gap between germline ends came to 20 bases. DNA of the CDR3: TGTGCCAGCAGTGAAAATAAGGAGGCTGACCTGCGAGAGACCCAGTACTTC. Its translation is CASSENKEADLRETQYF. Filled out from reference TRBV25-1 and TRBJ2-5, the complete variable domain reads EADIYQTPRYLVIGTGKKITLECSQTMGHDKMYWYQQDPGMELHLIHYSYGVNSTEKGDLSSESTVSRIRTEHFPLTLESARPSHTSQYLCASSENKEADLRETQYFGPGTRLLVL.

This chain's CDR3 is CASSQGWGDCYEQYF. The CDR3 nucleotides read TGTGCCAGCAGCCAGGGGTGGGGGGACTGTTACGAGCAGTACTTC. J is TRBJ2-7 and V is TRBV3-1 (or the pseudogene TRBV3-2), with D possibly being TRBD2 (6 bases). The CDR3 has 15 amino acids. V was shortened by 3 bases and J by 4 bases, with 16 bases between the two germline ends. Looked up from germline, CDR1 is LGHDT and CDR2 is YNNKEL (reference sequence).

The rearrangement links TRBV9 to TRBJ1-5; a weak D match, TRBD1 (5 bases). The CDR3 sequence is 15 residues long. Per germline, CDR1 SGDLS and CDR2 YYNGEE. Trimming removed 3 bases at V and 3 bases at J, with 13 bases between. In DNA form, the CDR3 reads TGTGCCAGCAGCGAGAGGGGAGGGGACAATCAGCCCCAGCATTTT. Its translation: CASSERGGDNQPQHF.

V and J are TRBV7-2 and TRBJ2-6; TRBD2 is a possible D gene (5 bases). The length of the CDR3 is 15 residues. Germline V gene lookup returns CDR1 SGHTA and CDR2 FQGNSA. V dropped 6 bases and J dropped 0 bases, with 9 bases sitting between them. The CDR3 spells CASSRGYSGANVLTF. The CDR3 DNA reads as TGTGCCAGCAGTCGAGGGTACTCTGGGGCCAACGTCCTGACTTTC. Combining the CDR3 with reference TRBV7-2 and TRBJ2-6 gives the whole variable domain GAGVSQSPSNKVTEKGKDVELRCDPISGHTALYWYRQSLGQGLEFLIYFQGNSAPDKSGLPSDRFSAERTGGSVSTLTIQRTQQEDSAVYLCASSRGYSGANVLTFGAGSRLTVL.

The chain is built from TRBV18 and TRBJ1-1; the D is unclear. Germline loops: CDR1 KGHSH, CDR2 LQKENI. CDR3 length equals 13 residues. V dropped 4 bases and J dropped 5 bases, with 11 bases sitting between them. CDR3 protein: CASSHVEGTEAFF. As DNA, the CDR3 is TGTGCCAGCTCACACGTGGAGGGAACTGAAGCTTTCTTT.

This clone was seen a single time. V and J are TRBV25-1 and TRBJ2-7; TRBD2 agrees at 7 bases. J gave up 1 base and V 4 bases, and 4 bases lay outside the gene matches. The CDR3 has 14 amino acids. CDR1 and CDR2 (germline): MGHDK, SYGVNS. The CDR3: CASSAPGGSYEQYF. For the CDR3, the DNA is TGTGCCAGCAGTGCCCCCGGGGGGTCCTACGAGCAGTACTTC.

This sequence joins TRBV30 and TRBJ1-4; D remains unclear. Germline CDR1 is GTSNPN and CDR2 is SVGIG (reference sequence). This CDR3 comprises 12 residues. The germline V and J ends were trimmed by 0 bases and 8 bases, with 7 bases remaining between them. CDR3 DNA: TGTGCCTGGAGTGTACGGCGGGAAAAACTGTTTTTT. Translation: CAWSVRREKLFF.

This chain uses TRBV11-2 with TRBJ2-5; the match to TRBD2 covers 7 bases. The CDR3 consists of 11 residues. The germline V gene encodes CDR1 SGHAT and CDR2 FQNNGV. V lost 4 bases to trimming and J lost 7 bases; unmatched junction nucleotides: 0. CDR3: CASSWGGTQYF. Here the CDR3 DNA reads TGTGCCAGCAGCTGGGGGGGGACCCAGTACTTC.

The CDR3 region is CASSDQQGRYGYTF. The DNA for the CDR3 is TGTGCCAGCAGTGACCAACAGGGGCGTTATGGCTACACCTTC. This chain uses TRBV6-4 with TRBJ1-2; TRBD1 agrees at 7 bases. Germline loops: CDR1 MRHNA, CDR2 SNTAGT. This CDR3 is 14 amino acids long. V gave up 2 bases and J gave up 5 bases; unmatched junction bases: 5.

The chain links TRBV9 to TRBJ2-7; TRBD1 agrees at 8 bases. Germline V CDR1 and CDR2: SGDLS, YYNGEE. V lost 4 bases to trimming and J lost 5 bases; unmatched junction nucleotides: 20. The CDR3 spans 18 residues. The CDR3 sequence is CASSPRITRRTGTHEQYF. In DNA form, the CDR3 reads TGTGCCAGCAGCCCCCGAATCACGAGGAGGACAGGGACCCACGAGCAGTACTTC.

The chain recombines TRBV30 with TRBJ2-1; tentatively, D is TRBD2 (6 bases). Between the trimmed V and J ends, which lost 6 bases and 8 bases, there was a span of 11 bases. CDR3 length: 11 residues. CDR1 and CDR2 from the germline V gene are GTSNPN and SVGIG (reference sequence). The CDR3 region is CACTGTYEQFF. Written as DNA, the CDR3 is TGTGCCTGCACCGGGACTTATGAGCAGTTCTTC. Full variable domain (outside the CDR3, taken from reference TRBV30 and TRBJ2-1): SQTIHQWPATLVQPVGSPLSLECTVEGTSNPNLYWYRQAAGRGLQLLFYSVGIGQISSEVPQNLSASRPQDRQFILSSKKLLLSDSGFYLCACTGTYEQFFGPGTRLTVL.